This T cell receptor (beta chain) was retrieved from a study of shared clonotypes between healthy human individuals. Caucasian adults residing in Nashville, Tennessee made up all the donors. Germline V lookup: CDR1 MNHNS, CDR2 SASEGT. CDR3 size: 14 residues. V was clipped by 7 bases and J by 6 bases; unmatched bases: 9. When replicate PCRs were run on unsorted PBMC, they used around 290 ng DNA, approximately 31,000 T cell genomes. Assay: immunoSEQ multiplex PCR; the TCRdb copy retains only in-frame clones and omits some. Here the sample spans about 480,000 clones, more than 65% being singletons. The material sequenced was PBMCs. This sequence joins TRBV6-1 and TRBJ2-7; 10 nucleotides line up with TRBD2. This sequence originates from a middle-aged woman in good health. Some clones in this sample may be carry-over from other donors' samples. The CDR3 coding sequence is TGTGCCAGCACACCGGGACTAGCGTCGGGCGAGCAGTACTTC. Its protein product is CASTPGLASGEQYF.